One and the same sample provided the 14 T cell receptor beta chains below, sequenced in a study of CD8+ T cells in alopecia areata. Reverse transcribed after extraction, RNA yielded cDNA as the sequencing template. Measured with immunoSEQ multiplex PCR; TCRdb has only the in-frame clones, and not every one. The repertoire has about 69,000 clones, roughly 60% of them found once; the top ten carry under 20%. The sequences come from CD8+ T cells sorted from blood, collected at week 0. All receptors come from a human donor with alopecia areata.

The chain joins TRBV11-2 to TRBJ1-5; 7 positions match TRBD1. Germline CDR1 is SGHAT and CDR2 is FQNNGV. Trimming removed 5 bases from V and 7 bases from J; junction bases left unmatched: 8. This CDR3 contains 14 residues. CDR3 amino acids: CASSTEGAQQPQHF. CDR3 bases: TGTGCCAGCAGCACGGAGGGGGCACAGCAGCCCCAGCATTTT. Full variable domain (rest looked up from reference TRBV11-2 and TRBJ1-5): EAGVAQSPRYKIIEKRQSVAFWCNPISGHATLYWYQQILGQGPKLLIQFQNNGVVDDSQLPKDRFSAERLKGVDSTLKIQPAKLEDSAVYLCASSTEGAQQPQHFGDGTRLSIL.

J is TRBJ1-5 and V is TRBV29-1; no clear D gene. V lost 6 bases to trimming and J lost 5 bases, with 11 bases between them. From germline, CDR1 is SQVTM and CDR2 ANQGSEA. CDR3 length: 12 residues. The CDR3 region is CSVEGEDQPQHF. The CDR3 coding sequence is TGCAGCGTCGAGGGAGAGGATCAGCCCCAGCATTTT.

The chain recombines TRBV4-1 with TRBJ2-7; the D gene is possibly TRBD1 (5 bases). The ends were cut back, 4 bases at V and 5 bases at J, with 24 bases in the middle. This CDR3 region has 17 residues. CDR1 and CDR2 (germline): MGHRA, YSYEKL. Here the CDR3 DNA reads TGCGCCAGCAGCCGATCTCCCAGGGTGGGCTCCTCTAACGAGCAGTACTTC. Residues: CASSRSPRVGSSNEQYF.

V is TRBV7-8 and J is TRBJ2-7, with D possibly TRBD1 on 5 matching bases. The CDR3 runs to 12 residues. With 5 bases removed from V and 2 bases from J, the gap between germline ends came to 7 bases. Germline V gene sequence: CDR1 SGHVS, CDR2 FQNEAQ. This CDR3 is CASSPQAYEQYF. The CDR3 nucleotides read TGTGCCAGCAGCCCACAGGCCTACGAGCAGTACTTC.

The sample holds a few counts of this clone. The chain links TRBV5-1 to TRBJ2-5, with D perhaps matching TRBD2 (6 bases). V lost 4 bases and J 4 bases, leaving 14 bases between the germline ends. The CDR3 extends over 14 amino acids. The V gene's germline CDR1 is SGHRS and CDR2 YFSETQ. The DNA of the CDR3 is TGCGCCAGCAGCGGGATGGAGGGAACAGAGACCCAGTACTTC. It specifies CASSGMEGTETQYF.

This rearrangement joins TRBV5-1 to TRBJ2-3; tentatively, D is TRBD1 (6 bases). The CDR3 contains 15 residues. CDR1 is SGHRS and CDR2 is YFSETQ in the germline V gene. The V end was cut by 0 bases, the J end by 2 bases, with 10 bases between. CDR3 in amino acids: CASSLGQAVTDTQYF. For the CDR3, the DNA is TGCGCCAGCAGCTTGGGACAGGCCGTCACAGATACGCAGTATTTT.

Only a few counts were recorded for this clone. V and J are TRBV9 and TRBJ2-1; 8 bases are shared with TRBD2. Germline loops: CDR1 SGDLS, CDR2 YYNGEE. V lost 1 base and J lost 5; bases outside the gene matches: 5. The CDR3 has 15 amino acids. CDR3 in DNA: TGTGCCAGCAGCGTATATGGGACTAGGGACAATGAGCAGTTCTTC. Translation: CASSVYGTRDNEQFF.

V and J are TRBV2 and TRBJ2-1; TRBD1 or TRBD2 may be the D gene (5 bases each). CDR3 length equals 16 residues. Trimming removed 2 bases at V and 5 bases at J, with 16 bases between. CDR1 SNHLY and CDR2 FYNNEI come from the germline V gene. CDR3 sequence reads: CASSEWGPNADNEQFF. CDR3 DNA: TGTGCCAGCAGTGAATGGGGACCCAACGCCGACAATGAGCAGTTCTTC.

The V call is TRBV7-8, the J call TRBJ2-1; no definite D call. This CDR3 spans 15 amino acids. Trimming stripped 5 bases from V and 0 bases from J, with 11 bases between. Per the germline V gene, CDR1 is SGHVS and CDR2 is FQNEAQ. DNA for the CDR3: TGTGCCAGCAGCACCGACGGATCCTCCTACAATGAGCAGTTCTTC. Translated: CASSTDGSSYNEQFF.

The CDR3 DNA reads as TGTGCCAGCAGCCTGGGACAGGGTACGGGGAACGAGCAGTACTTC. It codes for CASSLGQGTGNEQYF. This sequence joins TRBV11-1 and TRBJ2-7; TRBD1 agrees at 9 bases. Germline V lookup: CDR1 SGHAT, CDR2 FQDESV (reference sequence). This CDR3 spans 15 amino acids. J was trimmed by 5 bases and V by 5 bases; bases with no gene match: 10.

J is TRBJ2-3 and V is TRBV27; D might be TRBD1 or TRBD2, each matching 5 bases. Per the germline V gene, CDR1 is MNHEY and CDR2 is SMNVEV (reference sequence). V shed 6 bases and J shed 6 bases, with 7 bases lying between them. CDR3 length equals 11 residues. The CDR3 region has the DNA TGTGCCAGCAGCCGGGGCGATACGCAGTATTTT. Its translation: CASSRGDTQYF.

The genes are TRBV6-5 and TRBJ2-5, with a possible D match to TRBD1 (6 bases). This CDR3 is built from 15 residues. Trimming shortened V by 7 bases and J by 5 bases, and 20 bases separated the two germline ends. Germline CDR1 is MNHEY and CDR2 is SVGAGI. CDR3 protein: CASTPGTFRGETQYF. The CDR3 bases are TGTGCCAGCACTCCGGGGACATTTAGAGGGGAGACCCAGTACTTC.

This clone has a handful of counts. The V gene is TRBV25-1, the J gene TRBJ1-1; D is possibly TRBD1 (5 bases). The germline CDR1 and CDR2 sequences are MGHDK and SYGVNS. This CDR3 is 15 amino acids long. Trimming shortened V by 6 bases and J by 7 bases, and 21 bases separated the two germline ends. The CDR3 sequence: CASSPFAGSMSEAFF. CDR3 nucleotides: TGTGCCAGCAGCCCATTCGCAGGGAGTATGAGTGAAGCTTTCTTT.

This clone was detected only a few times. J is TRBJ1-5 and V is TRBV5-1; TRBD1 matches 7 bases. Trimming cost V 0 bases and J 4 bases; bases outside gene matches: 4. The length of the CDR3 is 15 residues. CDR1 SGHRS and CDR2 YFSETQ come from the germline V gene. CDR3 sequence: CASSLGGTANQPQHF. The CDR3, as DNA: TGCGCCAGCAGCTTGGGGGGGACAGCAAATCAGCCCCAGCATTTT. The variable domain in full, with the rest retrieved from reference TRBV5-1 and TRBJ1-5, is KAGVTQTPRYLIKTRGQQVTLSCSPISGHRSVSWYQQTPGQGLQFLFEYFSETQRNKGNFPGRFSGRQFSNSRSEMNVSTLELGDSALYLCASSLGGTANQPQHFGDGTRLSIL.